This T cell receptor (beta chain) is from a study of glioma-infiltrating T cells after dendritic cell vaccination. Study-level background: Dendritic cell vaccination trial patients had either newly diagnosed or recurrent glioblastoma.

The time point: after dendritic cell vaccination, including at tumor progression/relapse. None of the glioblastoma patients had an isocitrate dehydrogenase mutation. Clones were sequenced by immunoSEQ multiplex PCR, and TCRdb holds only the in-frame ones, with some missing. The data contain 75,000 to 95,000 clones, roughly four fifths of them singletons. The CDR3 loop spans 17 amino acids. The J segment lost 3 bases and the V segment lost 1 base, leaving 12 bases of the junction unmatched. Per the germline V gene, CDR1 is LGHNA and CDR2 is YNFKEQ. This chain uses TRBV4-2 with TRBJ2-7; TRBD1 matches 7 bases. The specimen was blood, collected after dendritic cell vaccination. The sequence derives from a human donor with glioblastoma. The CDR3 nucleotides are TGTGCCAGCAGCCAAGCCCTTACGGGACAGTCTGGCTACGAGCAGTACTTC. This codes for CASSQALTGQSGYEQYF.